Presented here are 27 T cell receptor beta chains from one specimen sequenced in a study of blood T cell repertoires in COVID-19. TCRdb keeps only in-frame clones here, not all; method: immunoSEQ multiplex PCR. The sample has 210,000 or so clones, under 85% seen once. The sequencing input was peripheral blood. The receptors stem from a woman aged 25 to 45 with COVID-19, enrolled during active disease.

This clone appeared once. Other DNA sequences of this sample code for an identical CDR3. CDR3 nucleotides: TGTGCCAGCAGCCCATCAGGGGGGTCCTACAATGAGCAGTTCTTC. It is translated as CASSPSGGSYNEQFF. The chain employs TRBV9 and TRBJ2-1; maybe TRBD1 (7 bases). Germline V gene sequence: CDR1 SGDLS, CDR2 YYNGEE. The CDR3 runs to 15 residues. Trimming took 4 bases from V and 1 from J, leaving 12 bases between them.

The chain uses TRBV2 and TRBJ2-1; a weak D match, TRBD2 (6 bases). The ends were cut back, 7 bases at V and 5 bases at J, with 12 bases in the middle. CDR3 size: 13 residues. CDR1 and CDR2 (germline): SNHLY, FYNNEI. The CDR3 sequence: CASISERDNEQFF. The CDR3 nucleotides are TGTGCCAGCATTTCCGAGCGGGACAATGAGCAGTTCTTC.

The chain is built from TRBV5-6 and TRBJ2-7, with 9 bases aligning to TRBD2. The CDR3 is 14 amino acids. CDR1 is SGHDT and CDR2 is YYEEEE in the germline V gene. V trimming: 2 bases; J trimming: 3 bases; junction bases outside the gene matches: 3. The CDR3 reads CASSFSGGFYEQYF. The CDR3 coding sequence is TGTGCCAGCAGCTTTAGCGGGGGATTCTACGAGCAGTACTTC. Variable domain in full (rest from reference TRBV5-6 and TRBJ2-7): DAGVTQSPTHLIKTRGQQVTLRCSPKSGHDTVSWYQQALGQGPQFIFQYYEEEERQRGNFPDRFSGHQFPNYSSELNVNALLLGDSALYLCASSFSGGFYEQYFGPGTRLTVT.

This chain uses TRBV29-1 with TRBJ2-3; possibly TRBD2 for D (6 bases). Germline loops: CDR1 SQVTM, CDR2 ANQGSEA. The CDR3 length is 11 residues. V shed 6 bases and J shed 9 bases, with 13 bases lying between them. CDR3 in amino acids: CSVGTGETQYF. CDR3 bases: TGCAGCGTAGGGACGGGGGAAACGCAGTATTTT.

In DNA form, the CDR3 reads TGCGCCAGCAGCCAACATGACAGCTACAATGAGCAGTTCTTC. It encodes CASSQHDSYNEQFF. The chain employs TRBV4-1 and TRBJ2-1, with D maybe TRBD1 (5 bases). Deletions cut 2 bases from V and 3 bases from J, with 8 bases between. Germline CDR1 reads MGHRA; CDR2 reads YSYEKL. This CDR3 is 14 amino acids long.

The genes are TRBV11-1 and TRBJ2-1; 9 bases agree with TRBD2. This CDR3 spans 15 amino acids. V shed 6 bases, J shed 4 bases, and the junction held 7 bases outside the gene matches. Per the germline V gene, CDR1 is SGHAT and CDR2 is FQDESV (reference sequence). This chain's CDR3 is CASRASGRMYNEQFF. CDR3 in DNA: TGTGCCAGCAGGGCCAGCGGGAGGATGTACAATGAGCAGTTCTTC.

V usage is TRBV7-9 and J usage is TRBJ2-1; TRBD1 matches 7 bases. The CDR3 spans 15 residues. With V trimmed by 4 bases and J by 2 bases, 5 bases remained unmatched. CDR1 and CDR2 (germline): SEHNR, FQNEAQ (reference sequence). For the CDR3, the DNA is TGTGCCAGCAGCTCGCCGGGACAGCCCTACAATGAGCAGTTCTTC. Protein: CASSSPGQPYNEQFF.

V gene TRBV7-2 combines with J gene TRBJ2-3; 10 bases fit TRBD1. The CDR3 totals 12 residues. Germline lookup yields CDR1 SGHTA and CDR2 FQGNSA. V was clipped by 5 bases and J by 11 bases; unmatched bases: 4. CDR3 region: CASSPRDRGQYF. The CDR3 bases are TGTGCCAGCAGCCCCCGGGACAGGGGGCAGTATTTT.

The rearrangement links TRBV5-6 to TRBJ2-2; 9 positions agree with TRBD1. Germline-derived CDR1 and CDR2 are SGHDT and YYEEEE. The CDR3 has 14 residues. V lost 2 bases to trimming and J lost 8 bases; unmatched junction nucleotides: 4. CDR3 DNA: TGTGCCAGCAGCTTACAGGGGGCTTCGGGGGAGCTGTTTTTT. It is translated as CASSLQGASGELFF.

This clone has a single count. This sequence joins TRBV11-2 and TRBJ2-3; D remains unclear. CDR1 SGHAT and CDR2 FQNNGV come from the germline V gene. Trimming removed 5 bases from V and 2 bases from J, with 14 bases in between. The CDR3 extends over 15 amino acids. The CDR3 DNA reads TGTGCCAGCAGCCTAGGTGGGCAGATCACAGATACGCAGTATTTT. The encoded protein is CASSLGGQITDTQYF.

This clone was found once. The rearrangement joins TRBV6-6 to TRBJ2-7, with TRBD2 matching over 9 bases. This CDR3 spans 11 amino acids. Germline V gene lookup returns CDR1 MNHNY and CDR2 SVGAGI (reference sequence). V lost 0 bases, J lost 12 bases, and 0 bases stayed unmatched. In DNA form, the CDR3 reads TGTGCCAGCAGTTACTCGGGACTAGCGTACTTC. This sequence encodes CASSYSGLAYF.

The CDR3 DNA reads as TGTGCCAGCAGTCTAAGCCCTGATCAGCCCCAGCATTTT. As protein: CASSLSPDQPQHF. The gene calls are TRBV6-4 and TRBJ1-5; D is ambiguous. V gave up 5 bases and J gave up 5 bases, with 10 bases separating them. This CDR3 is 13 amino acids long. Germline CDR1 and CDR2: MRHNA and SNTAGT.

This clone was seen once. The chain joins TRBV27 to TRBJ2-7; 10 bases map to TRBD2. Germline assignment: CDR1 MNHEY and CDR2 SMNVEV (reference sequence). This CDR3 contains 15 residues. V shed 6 bases, J shed 5 bases, and the junction held 10 bases outside the gene matches. The CDR3 nucleotides read TGTGCCAGCAGGATCTCTAGCGGGAGTACCCACGAGCAGTACTTC. It translates to CASRISSGSTHEQYF.

This clone was seen only a few times. The CDR3 spells CAWMTGSEQYF. CDR3 nucleotide sequence: TGTGCCTGGATGACAGGGAGCGAGCAGTACTTC. The chain is built from TRBV30 and TRBJ2-7; 7 bases align to TRBD1. From germline, CDR1 is GTSNPN and CDR2 SVGIG (reference sequence). Trimming took 4 bases from V and 6 from J; bases not matched to a gene: 3. CDR3 length: 11 residues.

The rearrangement joins TRBV30 to TRBJ1-5; tentatively, D is TRBD1 (5 bases). CDR1 is GTSNPN, CDR2 SVGIG, per germline (reference sequence). The germline V and J ends were trimmed by 2 bases and 2 bases, with 10 bases remaining between them. CDR3 length: 14 residues. The CDR3 nucleotides read TGTGCCTGGAGTCCCGACAGCCGCAATCAGCCCCAGCATTTT. This gives the protein CAWSPDSRNQPQHF.

The chain links TRBV19 to TRBJ1-3; D possibly corresponds to TRBD1 (5 bases). In germline, CDR1 is LNHDA, CDR2 SQIVND (reference sequence). This CDR3 contains 14 residues. The V end was cut by 10 bases, the J end by 2 bases, with 15 bases between. This chain's CDR3 is CATSGGAAGNTIYF. Written as DNA, the CDR3 is TGTGCCACTTCAGGAGGGGCGGCTGGAAACACCATATATTTT.

V and J are TRBV4-3 and TRBJ2-5, with D maybe TRBD1 (5 bases). Germline lookup yields CDR1 LGHNA and CDR2 YSLEER. V lost 1 base and J 5 bases, leaving 17 bases between the germline ends. The CDR3 runs to 16 residues. CDR3 in DNA: TGCGCCAGCAGCCAAGGCCTGACAGCCTCGAGGGAGACCCAGTACTTC. Residues: CASSQGLTASRETQYF.

V usage is TRBV9 and J usage is TRBJ2-2, with TRBD1 as a possible D gene (7 bases). From germline, CDR1 is SGDLS and CDR2 YYNGEE. With 3 bases removed from V and 5 bases from J, the gap between germline ends came to 17 bases. CDR3 length equals 16 residues. The CDR3 DNA follows: TGTGCCAGCAGCGCCGGATCGGAGGGGGCGACCGGGGAGCTGTTTTTT. Amino acid sequence: CASSAGSEGATGELFF.

The CDR3 DNA reads TGCAGCGTTGTGGGAGGGTCTATCTACGAGCAGTACTTC. It encodes CSVVGGSIYEQYF. The V and J genes are TRBV29-1 and TRBJ2-7; 7 nucleotides align to TRBD2. CDR1 and CDR2 (germline): SQVTM, ANQGSEA. CDR3 length: 13 residues. The V and J ends lost 4 bases and 3 bases, in that order; junction bases with no gene match: 6.

There are a few counts of this clone. J is TRBJ2-7 and V is TRBV5-1, with 11 positions matching TRBD1. Per the germline V gene, CDR1 is SGHRS and CDR2 is YFSETQ. The trim removed 4 bases at V and 2 bases at J, leaving 2 bases unmatched. This CDR3 is 14 amino acids long. CDR3 amino acids: CASSGGQGAYEQYF. CDR3 nucleotide sequence: TGCGCCAGCAGCGGGGGACAGGGGGCCTACGAGCAGTACTTC.

The rearrangement links TRBV5-1 to TRBJ2-4; TRBD1 matches 11 bases. Trimming cost V 2 bases and J 6 bases; bases outside gene matches: 4. The germline V gene encodes CDR1 SGHRS and CDR2 YFSETQ. The CDR3 totals 15 residues. CDR3 residues: CASSFGQGAGNIQYF. CDR3 nucleotides: TGCGCCAGCAGCTTCGGACAGGGGGCGGGAAACATTCAGTACTTC.

The J gene is TRBJ2-2, the V gene TRBV7-9, with a weak D call TRBD2 (5 bases). The CDR3 covers 17 residues. Trimming stripped 5 bases from V and 6 bases from J, with 22 bases between. Germline loops: CDR1 SEHNR, CDR2 FQNEAQ (reference sequence). The CDR3 loop is CASSPLTGTRVSGELFF. Here the CDR3 DNA reads TGTGCCAGCAGCCCCCTGACGGGAACTAGAGTTTCCGGGGAGCTGTTTTTT.

The J gene is TRBJ1-2, the V gene TRBV6-5, with D possibly being TRBD1 (5 bases). Germline V gives CDR1 MNHEY, CDR2 SVGAGI. The CDR3 spans 14 residues. The V gene lost 7 bases and the J gene lost 7 bases, with 19 bases spanning the gap. The CDR3 reads CASTENRSGGGYTF. The CDR3 DNA is TGTGCCAGCACCGAAAACCGATCCGGGGGTGGCTACACCTTC.

The chain recombines TRBV27 with TRBJ1-2; the match to TRBD1 covers 8 bases. The CDR3 sequence is 12 residues long. Unmatched junction bases numbered 2, after V lost 5 bases and J lost 6 bases. Germline V gene sequence: CDR1 MNHEY, CDR2 SMNVEV (reference sequence). The CDR3 DNA reads as TGTGCCAGCAGTAAACAGGGGGATGGCTACACCTTC. It is translated as CASSKQGDGYTF.

The chain links TRBV29-1 to TRBJ2-1; TRBD2 aligns across 12 bases. The CDR3 totals 16 residues. V lost 3 bases, J lost 2 bases, and 5 bases stayed unmatched. Germline V gives CDR1 SQVTM, CDR2 ANQGSEA. CDR3 DNA: TGCAGCGTTGAGCTTTCTAGCGGGAGGGCCTACAATGAGCAGTTCTTC. Encoded protein: CSVELSSGRAYNEQFF.

The V and J genes are TRBV9 and TRBJ1-1, with TRBD1 as a possible D gene (5 bases). The germline CDR1 and CDR2 sequences are SGDLS and YYNGEE. Trimming removed 3 bases at V and 1 base at J, with 13 bases between. CDR3 length: 15 residues. The CDR3 nucleotides are TGTGCCAGCAGCGCCACCGGGACTGAGAACACTGAAGCTTTCTTT. Protein sequence: CASSATGTENTEAFF.

The chain employs TRBV7-3 and TRBJ2-3; D is unclear. V was clipped by 5 bases and J by 4 bases, with 13 bases between them. CDR1 SGHTA and CDR2 FQGTGA come from the germline V gene. This CDR3 contains 14 residues. The DNA for the CDR3 is TGTGCCAGCAGCCTCTCCTCAACGGCAGATACGCAGTATTTT. This sequence encodes CASSLSSTADTQYF. The variable domain in full, completed from reference TRBV7-3 and TRBJ2-3, reads GAGVSQTPSNKVTEKGKYVELRCDPISGHTALYWYRQSLGQGPEFLIYFQGTGAADDSGLPNDRFFAVRPEGSVSTLKIQRTERGDSAVYLCASSLSSTADTQYFGPGTRLTVL.